The 21 T cell receptor beta chains below come from one sample, sequenced in a study of beta chain features in type 1 diabetes (dated by TCRdb to the late 2010s). Overall study outcomes, separate from this receptor: Type 1 diabetes patients showed a moderate but significant shortening of TCRB CDR3 length in all four CD4+ subsets.

These TCRs are of unknown antigen specificity. Library construction relied on the immunoSEQ multiplex PCR assay. The High Capacity cDNA Reverse Transcription Kit was used to reverse transcribe all of the isolated RNA, meaning that expressed TCRB transcripts were what got sequenced. In TCRdb, the immuneACCESS table is reduced to in-frame sequences with V and J assigned. These tables do not hold every clone; where another copy was compared, an unresolved V gene accounts for under half, and the others remain unexplained. Present in this sample are 500,000 to 850,000 clones, roughly 13% of which were seen just once. Of the sample, roughly 0.04% is held by the ten largest clones. Material for sequencing was naive CD4+ T cells from blood. The cell subset or site label for this specimen denotes: true naive CD4+ T cells. The receptors were sampled from a man younger than 30 with type 1 diabetes.

This clone came up a few times. The CDR3 here is CASSSGGATDTQYF. CDR3 coding DNA: TGTGCCAGCAGTTCCGGGGGCGCGACAGATACGCAGTATTTT. The rearrangement joins TRBV28 to TRBJ2-3; tentatively, D is TRBD1 or TRBD2 (6 bases each). Germline V gives CDR1 MDHEN, CDR2 SYDVKM. V lost 4 bases, J lost 3 bases, and 11 bases lay in between. CDR3 size: 14 residues.

This clone was seen a handful of times. The V call is TRBV4-3, the J call TRBJ2-3; 10 bases are a match to TRBD2. Germline loops: CDR1 LGHNA, CDR2 YSLEER. This CDR3 comprises 16 residues. V shed 0 bases and J 4 bases; nucleotides not matched to a gene: 4. The CDR3 bases are TGCGCCAGCAGCCAAGATTCTAGCGGGGGTTCAGATACGCAGTATTTT. Translated, it gives CASSQDSSGGSDTQYF.

The chain recombines TRBV30 with TRBJ1-5; 7 bases fit TRBD1. This CDR3 contains 15 residues. Germline V lookup: CDR1 GTSNPN, CDR2 SVGIG (reference sequence). The V and J ends lost 3 bases and 0 bases, in that order; junction bases with no gene match: 5. The CDR3 reads CAWSSGQYSNQPQHF. Written as DNA, the CDR3 is TGTGCCTGGAGCTCGGGACAGTATAGCAATCAGCCCCAGCATTTT. The full variable domain, rest sourced from reference TRBV30 and TRBJ1-5, is SQTIHQWPATLVQPVGSPLSLECTVEGTSNPNLYWYRQAAGRGLQLLFYSVGIGQISSEVPQNLSASRPQDRQFILSSKKLLLSDSGFYLCAWSSGQYSNQPQHFGDGTRLSIL.

This chain connects TRBV7-2 to TRBJ1-6; D is perhaps TRBD1 (5 bases). The V gene's germline CDR1 is SGHTA and CDR2 FQGNSA. V lost 6 bases to trimming and J lost 9 bases, with 18 bases between them. This CDR3 spans 15 amino acids. CDR3 loop: CASRPGREVFSPLHF. In nucleotides, the CDR3 is TGTGCCAGCAGACCGGGCAGGGAGGTTTTTTCACCCCTCCACTTT. The full variable domain, rest sourced from reference TRBV7-2 and TRBJ1-6, is GAGVSQSPSNKVTEKGKDVELRCDPISGHTALYWYRQSLGQGLEFLIYFQGNSAPDKSGLPSDRFSAERTGGSVSTLTIQRTQQEDSAVYLCASRPGREVFSPLHFGNGTRLTVT.

This sequence joins TRBV5-1 and TRBJ1-1; D gene unclear. Trimming removed 1 base at V and 6 bases at J, with 13 bases between. From germline, CDR1 is SGHRS and CDR2 YFSETQ. This CDR3 has 14 residues. The CDR3 DNA is TGCGCCAGCAGCTTGCTAGCTGTCGGGGCTGAAGCTTTCTTT. This gives the protein CASSLLAVGAEAFF. Variable domain in full (rest from reference TRBV5-1 and TRBJ1-1): KAGVTQTPRYLIKTRGQQVTLSCSPISGHRSVSWYQQTPGQGLQFLFEYFSETQRNKGNFPGRFSGRQFSNSRSEMNVSTLELGDSALYLCASSLLAVGAEAFFGQGTRLTVV.

This clone was seen a few times. The rearrangement uses TRBV11-2 and TRBJ2-7, with D tentatively TRBD1 (5 bases). The length of the CDR3 is 15 residues. Trimming took 5 bases from V and 1 from J, leaving 15 bases between them. The germline CDR1 and CDR2 sequences are SGHAT and FQNNGV. The CDR3 region is CASSTTTGPSYEQYF. The CDR3 DNA follows: TGTGCCAGCAGCACTACTACAGGTCCTTCCTACGAGCAGTACTTC.

This clone was found a few times. CDR3 residues: CAISENRDNNQPQHF. The CDR3 coding sequence is TGTGCCATCAGTGAGAACCGGGACAACAATCAGCCCCAGCATTTT. The chain uses TRBV10-3 and TRBJ1-5, with D possibly being TRBD1 (6 bases). The V gene's germline CDR1 is ENHRY and CDR2 SYGVKD. CDR3 length: 15 amino acids. The ends were cut back, 2 bases at V and 3 bases at J, with 11 bases in the middle.

This clone was picked up a small number of times. This sequence joins TRBV10-2 and TRBJ2-7, with no clear D. Trimming took 6 bases from V and 6 from J, leaving 18 bases between them. Germline V gene data show CDR1 as WSHSY and CDR2 as SAAADI. The CDR3 loop spans 14 amino acids. CDR3 residues: CASRWPVGAAEQYF. The CDR3 DNA sequence: TGCGCCAGCAGATGGCCGGTTGGCGCTGCCGAGCAGTACTTC.

The chain uses TRBV5-1 and TRBJ1-5; a weak D match, TRBD1 (5 bases). The CDR3 covers 14 residues. The germline gives CDR1 SGHRS, CDR2 YFSETQ. Trimming left V 0 bases short and J 7 bases short, with 11 bases between. Here the CDR3 DNA reads TGCGCCAGCAGCTTGGCAGGGAGGGAGCAGCCCCAGCATTTT. Translating gives CASSLAGREQPQHF.

This chain links TRBV7-6 with TRBJ2-1, with D tentatively TRBD2 (6 bases). The V end lost 5 bases, the J end lost 4 bases, and 18 bases lay between the germline ends. CDR3 size: 16 residues. In germline, CDR1 is SGHVS, CDR2 FNYEAQ. CDR3 protein: CASSPSWRAAYNEQFF. The CDR3 region has the DNA TGTGCCAGCAGCCCCTCTTGGAGGGCCGCATACAATGAGCAGTTCTTC.

This clone was observed a few times. CDR3 sequence (DNA): TGTGCCAGCAGTTACTCGATTAACGGGGAGATCGGCTACACCTTC. As protein: CASSYSINGEIGYTF. The gene calls are TRBV6-5 and TRBJ1-2; the D is unclear. The germline gives CDR1 MNHEY, CDR2 SVGAGI. This CDR3 is 15 amino acids long. Trimming took 0 bases from V and 8 from J, leaving 16 bases between them.

This clone was seen a few times. V is TRBV18 and J is TRBJ2-7; D not certain. The CDR3 extends over 14 amino acids. Germline V gene lookup returns CDR1 KGHSH and CDR2 LQKENI. Trimming removed 5 bases from V and 1 base from J, with 12 bases in between. Here the CDR3 DNA reads TGTGCCAGCTCAATGGACCTTCAATCCTACGAGCAGTACTTC. The encoded protein is CASSMDLQSYEQYF.

This rearrangement joins TRBV28 to TRBJ2-6, with 11 bases fitting TRBD1. Germline V lookup: CDR1 MDHEN, CDR2 SYDVKM. V dropped 3 bases and J dropped 2; count of bases not matched to a gene: 3. The CDR3 length is 17 residues. The CDR3 nucleotides are TGTGCCAGCAGTTTGGGGACAGGGGGAGCTGGGGCCAACGTCCTGACTTTC. Amino acid sequence: CASSLGTGGAGANVLTF.

The rearrangement uses TRBV7-9 and TRBJ1-5; tentative D call: TRBD1 (6 bases). CDR1 is SEHNR and CDR2 is FQNEAQ in the germline V gene (reference sequence). V was trimmed by 1 base and J by 3 bases, leaving 16 bases between them. The CDR3 is made up of 17 amino acids. CDR3 bases: TGTGCCAGCAGCTTAGGCCAGGGGATGGGGAACAATCAGCCCCAGCATTTT. This encodes CASSLGQGMGNNQPQHF.

The genes are TRBV4-1 and TRBJ2-2; the D is unclear. Germline CDR1 and CDR2: MGHRA and YSYEKL. Trimming shortened V by 0 bases and J by 4 bases, and 6 bases separated the two germline ends. The CDR3 consists of 14 residues. The CDR3, as DNA: TGCGCCAGCAGCCAAGATGTCCTCACCGGGGAGCTGTTTTTT. Its protein product is CASSQDVLTGELFF.

This clone has more than one count but fewer than ten. The rearrangement uses TRBV5-1 and TRBJ1-2; 11 bases agree with TRBD1. Per germline, CDR1 SGHRS and CDR2 YFSETQ. The length of the CDR3 is 16 residues. With V trimmed by 4 bases and J by 2 bases, 7 bases remained unmatched. The CDR3 region has the DNA TGCGCCAGCAGCCCGGACAGGGGGCGGCTCAACTATGGCTACACCTTC. Protein sequence: CASSPDRGRLNYGYTF.

The rearrangement uses TRBV4-3 and TRBJ2-5, with 7 bases identical to TRBD2. The V segment lost 9 bases and the J segment 3 bases; nucleotides outside the gene matches: 4. This CDR3 is 12 amino acids long. Germline V lookup: CDR1 LGHNA, CDR2 YSLEER. The CDR3: CARPGTKETQYF. The CDR3 coding sequence is TGCGCCAGACCTGGGACTAAAGAGACCCAGTACTTC.

This clone has more than one count but fewer than ten. The CDR3 reads CAISQTEQETQYF. The CDR3 DNA reads TGTGCCATCAGCCAGACAGAGCAAGAGACCCAGTACTTC. The chain uses TRBV10-3 and TRBJ2-5; TRBD1 might be the D (5 bases). Germline assignment: CDR1 ENHRY and CDR2 SYGVKD. The CDR3 loop spans 13 amino acids. With 6 bases removed from V and 2 bases from J, the gap between germline ends came to 10 bases.

This clone has just a few counts. The chain carries TRBV6-1 and TRBJ2-2; no definite D call. V was shortened by 4 bases and J by 5 bases, with 11 bases between the two germline ends. Germline V gene lookup returns CDR1 MNHNS and CDR2 SASEGT. The CDR3 spans 14 residues. This CDR3 is CASSGALLTGELFF. CDR3 DNA sequence: TGTGCCAGCAGTGGCGCCTTGTTGACCGGGGAGCTGTTTTTT.

The chain joins TRBV29-1 to TRBJ1-4; D remains ambiguous. The CDR3 spans 14 residues. Per the germline V gene, CDR1 is SQVTM and CDR2 is ANQGSEA. With 5 bases removed from V and 3 bases from J, the gap between germline ends came to 13 bases. The CDR3 bases are TGCAGCGTTTCGAGAGCGGATTCTAATGAAAAACTGTTTTTT. Translating it yields CSVSRADSNEKLFF.

The rearrangement joins TRBV6-1 to TRBJ1-2; 8 bases agree with TRBD1. This CDR3 comprises 14 residues. Germline V lookup: CDR1 MNHNS, CDR2 SASEGT. J lost 0 bases, V lost 8 bases, and 5 bases had no gene match. The CDR3 coding sequence is TGTGCCAGCTTGTCGGGACAGGCTAACTATGGCTACACCTTC. It codes for CASLSGQANYGYTF.